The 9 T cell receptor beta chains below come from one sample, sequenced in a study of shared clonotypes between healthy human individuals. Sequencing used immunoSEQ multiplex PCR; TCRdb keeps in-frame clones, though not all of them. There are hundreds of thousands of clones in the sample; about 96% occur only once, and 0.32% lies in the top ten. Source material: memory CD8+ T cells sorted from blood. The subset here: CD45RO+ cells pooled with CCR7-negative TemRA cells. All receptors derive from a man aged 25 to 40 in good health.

The CDR3 protein is CASSPLWAIRGGENTGELFF. The CDR3 nucleotides read TGTGCCAGCAGCCCCCTTTGGGCCATACGGGGAGGAGAGAACACCGGGGAGCTGTTTTTT. This sequence joins TRBV27 and TRBJ2-2; maybe TRBD2 (6 bases). CDR3 length equals 20 residues. V lost 6 bases and J 1 base, leaving 27 bases between the germline ends. Per the germline V gene, CDR1 is MNHEY and CDR2 is SMNVEV (reference sequence).

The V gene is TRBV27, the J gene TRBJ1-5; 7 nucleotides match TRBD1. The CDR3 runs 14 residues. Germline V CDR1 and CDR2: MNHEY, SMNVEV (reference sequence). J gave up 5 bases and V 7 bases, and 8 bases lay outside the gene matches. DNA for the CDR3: TGTGCCAGCAATGGACAGGTGGGGGATCAGCCCCAGCATTTT. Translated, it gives CASNGQVGDQPQHF.

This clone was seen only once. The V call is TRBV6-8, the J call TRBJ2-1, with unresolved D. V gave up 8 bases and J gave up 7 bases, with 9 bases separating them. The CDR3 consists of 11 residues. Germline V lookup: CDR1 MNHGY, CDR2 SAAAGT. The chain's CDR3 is CASRTENEQFF. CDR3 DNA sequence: TGTGCCAGCCGGACCGAAAATGAGCAGTTCTTC.

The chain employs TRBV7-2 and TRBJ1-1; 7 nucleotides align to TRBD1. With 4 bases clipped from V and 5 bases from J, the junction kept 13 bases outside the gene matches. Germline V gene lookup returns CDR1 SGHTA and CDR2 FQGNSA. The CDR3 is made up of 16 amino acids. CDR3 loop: CASSSHSLRGSTEAFF. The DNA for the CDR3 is TGTGCCAGCAGCTCACACTCTCTCAGGGGGAGTACTGAAGCTTTCTTT.

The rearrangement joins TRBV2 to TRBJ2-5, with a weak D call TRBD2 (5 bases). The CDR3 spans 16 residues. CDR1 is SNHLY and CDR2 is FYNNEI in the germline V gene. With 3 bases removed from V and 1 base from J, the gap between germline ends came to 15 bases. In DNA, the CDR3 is TGTGCCAGCAGTGATTTCCAGCGGTTCACCCAAGAGACCCAGTACTTC. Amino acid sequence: CASSDFQRFTQETQYF.

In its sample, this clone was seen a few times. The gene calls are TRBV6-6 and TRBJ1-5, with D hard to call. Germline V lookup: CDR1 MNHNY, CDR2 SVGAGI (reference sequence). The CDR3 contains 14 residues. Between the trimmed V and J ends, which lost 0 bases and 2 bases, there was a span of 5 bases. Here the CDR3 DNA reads TGTGCCAGCAGTTACTCTCAGGGCAATCAGCCCCAGCATTTT. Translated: CASSYSQGNQPQHF.

The CDR3 DNA sequence: TGTGCCAGCAGTCCCGGACTAGCGGGAGGGCCGGCCAAAAACATTCAGTACTTC. This gives the protein CASSPGLAGGPAKNIQYF. The chain couples TRBV27 to TRBJ2-4; 15 nucleotides match TRBD2. The V gene's germline CDR1 is MNHEY and CDR2 SMNVEV (reference sequence). V shed 5 bases, J shed 1 base, and the junction held 6 bases outside the gene matches. The CDR3 consists of 18 residues.

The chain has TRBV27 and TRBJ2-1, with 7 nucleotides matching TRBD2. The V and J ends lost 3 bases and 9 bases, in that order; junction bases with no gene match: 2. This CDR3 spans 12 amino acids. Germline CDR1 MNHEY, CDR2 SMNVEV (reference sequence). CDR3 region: CASSFSGGEQFF. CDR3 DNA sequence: TGTGCCAGCAGTTTTTCGGGAGGTGAGCAGTTCTTC.

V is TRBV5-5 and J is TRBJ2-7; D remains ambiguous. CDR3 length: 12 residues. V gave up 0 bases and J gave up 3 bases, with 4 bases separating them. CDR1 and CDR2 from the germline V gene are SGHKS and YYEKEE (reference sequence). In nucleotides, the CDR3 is TGTGCCAGCAGCTTGGGGGTCTACGAGCAGTACTTC. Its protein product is CASSLGVYEQYF.